This TCR beta chain was identified in a study of cytomegalovirus exposure and HLA in healthy donors. In the study overall: Caucasian-associated ancestry cluster membership applied to less than 85% of under 450 genotyped donors.

Findings and caveats of the study: About 87% or about 30% of the time was how often most TCR beta V segments were productive, according to an earlier analysis. HLA alleles were associated with roughly 17,000 TCR beta sequences in a later analysis at 0.05 false discovery rate.

Comment on this clone: What it recognizes is unknown.

J was trimmed by 5 bases and V by 1 base; bases with no gene match: 9. The germline gives CDR1 LGHNA, CDR2 YNFKEQ. The CDR3 is 17 residues long. The PCR ran on 60 Vbeta and 13 Jbeta primers. The data were produced by immunoSEQ multiplex PCR, yet TCRdb's version contains in-frame clones alone and is incomplete. The table shows some 200,000 clones, with roughly 90% occurring only once. This rearrangement joins TRBV4-2 to TRBJ2-5, with 11 bases identical to TRBD2. Material: PBMCs. This sequence originates from a woman aged 18-29 years in good health and CMV-seronegative. The DNA for the CDR3 is TGTGCCAGCAGCCAAGGCTCCGTAGCGGGGGGGCCCGAGACCCAGTACTTC. Amino acid sequence: CASSQGSVAGGPETQYF.